This passage covers 4 T cell receptor beta chains from one sample sequenced in a study of OX40 agonist ivuxolimab in advanced cancers. The method was immunoSEQ multiplex PCR; TCRdb's version includes in-frame clones alone and lacks a portion of them. The sample yields about 48,000 clones, approximately 88% seen once. Sequencing was performed on CD4+ or CD8+ T cells sorted from blood, taken in a trial of the OX40 agonist ivuxolimab. These receptors all stem from an adult with an advanced solid tumor such as melanoma, head and neck, liver or kidney cancer.

The chain uses TRBV7-6 and TRBJ2-5, with TRBD1 matching over 7 bases. Trimming cost V 5 bases and J 1 base; bases outside gene matches: 7. Per germline, CDR1 SGHVS and CDR2 FNYEAQ. The CDR3 runs to 15 residues. CDR3 sequence reads: CASSISWTGQETQYF. CDR3 nucleotide sequence: TGTGCCAGCAGCATCTCTTGGACAGGCCAAGAGACCCAGTACTTC.

V and J are TRBV6-4 and TRBJ2-3; D perhaps matches TRBD2 (5 bases). CDR1 is MRHNA and CDR2 is SNTAGT in the germline V gene. The length of the CDR3 is 13 residues. V dropped 2 bases and J dropped 3 bases, with 6 bases sitting between them. The CDR3 nucleotides read TGTGCCAGCAGTGACAGGGAGACAGATACGCAGTATTTT. Translation: CASSDRETDTQYF.

The chain uses TRBV5-4 and TRBJ1-3, with no clear D. V gave up 4 bases and J gave up 11 bases, with 19 bases separating them. There are 14 residues in the CDR3. Germline CDR1 SGHNT, CDR2 YYREEE (reference sequence). CDR3 sequence reads: CASSDLLKGPPIYF. DNA for the CDR3: TGTGCCAGCAGCGACCTTCTGAAAGGGCCTCCCATATATTTT.

This rearrangement joins TRBV18 to TRBJ1-1, with no clear D. This CDR3 spans 15 amino acids. Germline values: CDR1 KGHSH, CDR2 LQKENI. V was trimmed by 5 bases and J by 1 base, leaving 14 bases between them. The CDR3, as DNA: TGTGCCAGCTCAACGAGACGGACGGGGAACACTGAAGCTTTCTTT. Translated: CASSTRRTGNTEAFF.